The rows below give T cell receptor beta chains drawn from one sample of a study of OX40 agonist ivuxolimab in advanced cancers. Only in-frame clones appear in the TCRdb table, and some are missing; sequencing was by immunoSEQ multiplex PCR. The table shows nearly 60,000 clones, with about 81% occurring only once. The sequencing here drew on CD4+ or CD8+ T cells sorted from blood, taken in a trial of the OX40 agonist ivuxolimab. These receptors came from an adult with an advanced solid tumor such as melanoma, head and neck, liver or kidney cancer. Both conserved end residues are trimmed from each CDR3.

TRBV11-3	ASSPAASSTDTQY
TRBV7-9	ASSPRDNSYNEQF
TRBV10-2	ASSELGQLRETQY
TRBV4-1	ASSLPTTRGPVAKAF
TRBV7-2	ASSLDPYEQY
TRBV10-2	ASSPDRRPGQPQH
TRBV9	ASSVGQSLIGELF
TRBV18	ASSPLREETQY
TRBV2	ASRAAGGVETQY
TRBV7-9	AIFPRNTEAF
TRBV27	ASSYGQTSSYEQY
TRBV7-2	ASSLASSGGSSYEQY
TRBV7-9	ASSLKGTYEQY
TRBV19	ASSIAEQVYQPQH
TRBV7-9	ASSLDFGTTTRVSTEAF
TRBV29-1	SGGTVNTEAF
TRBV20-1	SVRGDSPLH
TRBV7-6	ASSLAVGGAWNEQF
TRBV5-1	ASSLGLSEVQETQY
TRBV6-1	ASSPGQGSNQPQH
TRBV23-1	ASSRYRDGGNYGYT
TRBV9	ASSYGRADTQY
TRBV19	ASLAGRGKGELF
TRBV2	ASKTSTGELF
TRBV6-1	ASSEAMGPAGEQF
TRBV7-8	ASSLAGGGANTGELF
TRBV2	ASSRRGGTGELF
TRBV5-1	ASSLEGNPSTDTQY
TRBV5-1	ASSPEGAYEQY